The 20 T cell receptor beta chains below were found in one sample sequenced in a study of blood T cell repertoires in COVID-19. The table came from immunoSEQ multiplex PCR; TCRdb's copy has only in-frame clones and leaves some out. The sample lists approximately 250,000 clones, 88% seen once, with around 2.5% in the top ten. The sequenced sample was PBMCs or T cells enriched from blood (not recorded which). Source of these receptors: a woman aged 40 to 50 with acute COVID-19.

The chain employs TRBV9 and TRBJ2-1; 7 bases are shared with TRBD1. The germline V gene has CDR1 SGDLS and CDR2 YYNGEE. CDR3 length: 15 amino acids. Trimming removed 0 bases from V and 2 bases from J; junction bases left unmatched: 2. The CDR3, as DNA: TGTGCCAGCAGCGTAGATGGGACAGCCTACAATGAGCAGTTCTTC. It specifies CASSVDGTAYNEQFF.

This chain connects TRBV25-1 to TRBJ1-4, with 7 positions matching TRBD1. Losses at the gene ends were 3 bases for V and 3 bases for J; bases not matched to a gene: 4. This CDR3 spans 15 amino acids. Germline CDR1 is MGHDK and CDR2 is SYGVNS. CDR3 bases: TGTGCCAGCAGTGACCCGGGGACAGCTAATGAAAAACTGTTTTTT. Translation gives CASSDPGTANEKLFF.

This clone was counted once. The DNA of the CDR3 is TGTGCCAGTGGGGGGACAGGGATTAGCAATCAGCCCCAGCATTTT. Translation gives CASGGTGISNQPQHF. The chain has TRBV19 and TRBJ1-5, with 9 bases identical to TRBD1. From germline, CDR1 is LNHDA and CDR2 SQIVND (reference sequence). The CDR3 has 15 residues. With 8 bases clipped from V and 0 bases from J, the junction kept 5 bases outside the gene matches.

The chain uses TRBV9 and TRBJ2-5, with D uncertain. The length of the CDR3 is 14 residues. Germline CDR1 SGDLS, CDR2 YYNGEE. V was clipped by 0 bases and J by 5 bases, with 11 bases between them. CDR3 nucleotide sequence: TGTGCCAGCAGCGTAGGTCCCACGCGGGAGACCCAGTACTTC. The encoded protein is CASSVGPTRETQYF.

This clone has only a few counts. The chain couples TRBV27 to TRBJ2-5, with D perhaps TRBD1 (6 bases). Trimming removed 3 bases from V and 5 bases from J, with 10 bases in between. From germline, CDR1 is MNHEY and CDR2 SMNVEV (reference sequence). There are 13 residues in the CDR3. CDR3 in amino acids: CASSFTGWETQYF. The CDR3 DNA follows: TGTGCCAGCAGTTTCACAGGGTGGGAGACCCAGTACTTC.

This chain uses TRBV10-1 with TRBJ2-1; 8 nucleotides align to TRBD2. CDR1 WNHNN and CDR2 SYGVQD come from the germline V gene (reference sequence). The junction had 7 bases not matched to a gene; V was cut back by 4 bases and J by 5 bases. The CDR3 has 15 residues. The CDR3 coding sequence is TGCGCCAGCAGTGTCCCCGGAGCGGGAGACAATGAGCAGTTCTTC. Its protein is CASSVPGAGDNEQFF.

The chain has TRBV5-1 and TRBJ1-2; D is unresolved. V was pared by 4 bases and J by 7 bases, with 11 bases between. CDR1 is SGHRS and CDR2 is YFSETQ in the germline V gene. CDR3 length: 12 amino acids. The CDR3 sequence is CASSIDFTGYTF. In DNA form, the CDR3 reads TGCGCCAGCAGCATCGACTTTACTGGCTACACCTTC.

This clone was seen once. This sequence joins TRBV10-3 and TRBJ2-1; D is perhaps TRBD2 (6 bases). CDR1 ENHRY and CDR2 SYGVKD come from the germline V gene. CDR3 length equals 15 residues. Trimming removed 6 bases from V and 3 bases from J, with 15 bases in between. CDR3 nucleotides: TGTGCCATCAGGGGGTCTGCGGGGAGCTACAATGAGCAGTTCTTC. As protein: CAIRGSAGSYNEQFF.

Written as DNA, the CDR3 is TGTGCCAGTAGTCTCCATAGCGGGGGGTACAATGAGCAGTTCTTC. This codes for CASSLHSGGYNEQFF. The chain recombines TRBV19 with TRBJ2-1, with 10 bases fitting TRBD2. Germline CDR1 and CDR2: LNHDA and SQIVND (reference sequence). CDR3 length: 15 amino acids. J lost 4 bases, V lost 5 bases, and 5 bases had no gene match.

This clone has only a few counts. V is TRBV3-1 (or the pseudogene TRBV3-2) and J is TRBJ1-3; D gene uncertain. The CDR3 has 17 residues. Germline V gene sequence: CDR1 LGHDT, CDR2 YNNKEL (reference sequence). The germline V and J ends were trimmed by 2 bases and 0 bases, with 14 bases remaining between them. The CDR3 DNA is TGTGCCAGCAGCCAACAAAAAGGAGGGAACTCTGGAAACACCATATATTTT. Translating it yields CASSQQKGGNSGNTIYF.

The chain links TRBV6-6 to TRBJ2-3, with 11 bases lining up with TRBD2. V lost 5 bases and J lost 2; bases outside the gene matches: 6. The germline V gene encodes CDR1 MNHNY and CDR2 SVGAGI (reference sequence). The CDR3 is 16 residues long. DNA of the CDR3: TGTGCCAGCAGTCGACGGACTAGCGGGCTCACAGATACGCAGTATTTT. This encodes CASSRRTSGLTDTQYF.

V and J are TRBV7-8 and TRBJ1-1; the match to TRBD1 covers 9 bases. CDR1 and CDR2 (germline): SGHVS, FQNEAQ. Trimming cost V 5 bases and J 5 bases; bases outside gene matches: 9. This CDR3 is built from 15 residues. The CDR3, as DNA: TGTGCCAGCAGCCTCGCCTCGACAGGGGGTACTGAAGCTTTCTTT. Translated, it gives CASSLASTGGTEAFF. The complete variable domain, with remaining parts taken from reference TRBV7-8 and TRBJ1-1, reads GAGVSQSPRYKVAKRGQDVALRCDPISGHVSLFWYQQALGQGPEFLTYFQNEAQLDKSGLPSDRFFAERPEGSVSTLKIQRTQQEDSAVYLCASSLASTGGTEAFFGQGTRLTVV.

CDR3 in amino acids: CASSYAQGAISPLHF. CDR3 in DNA: TGCGCCAGCAGCTACGCACAGGGGGCTATTTCACCCCTCCACTTT. This rearrangement joins TRBV5-1 to TRBJ1-6; 9 bases align to TRBD1. J lost 9 bases, V lost 3 bases, and 7 bases had no gene match. The germline V gene has CDR1 SGHRS and CDR2 YFSETQ. CDR3 length: 15 amino acids.

V is TRBV19 and J is TRBJ1-5, with D possibly matching TRBD1 (5 bases). This CDR3 comprises 17 residues. Trimming removed 3 bases at V and 0 bases at J, with 15 bases between. CDR1 and CDR2 from the germline V gene are LNHDA and SQIVND (reference sequence). The CDR3 DNA sequence: TGTGCCAGTAGTATGATTGGGGGAGGCCTTAGCAATCAGCCCCAGCATTTT. This sequence encodes CASSMIGGGLSNQPQHF.

This clone occurred many times. The rearrangement uses TRBV5-8 and TRBJ2-1; 9 bases align to TRBD1. After removal of 3 bases from V and 5 bases from J, the junction contained 9 bases not matched to a gene. The CDR3 consists of 16 residues. Germline CDR1 reads SGHTS; CDR2 reads YDEGEE. This CDR3 is CASSSQQGARNNEQFF. For the CDR3, the DNA is TGTGCCAGCAGCTCTCAACAGGGGGCGAGGAACAATGAGCAGTTCTTC.

The gene calls are TRBV7-2 and TRBJ2-1, with D perhaps TRBD1 (6 bases). This CDR3 has 19 amino acids. V was cut by 4 bases and J by 0 bases, with 22 bases left in between. The V gene's germline CDR1 is SGHTA and CDR2 FQGNSA. DNA of the CDR3: TGTGCCAGCAGCTCCCCCACGGTCCAGGGGTCCTCCTCCTACAATGAGCAGTTCTTC. It encodes CASSSPTVQGSSSYNEQFF.

In this sample, this clone turned up once. The chain joins TRBV12-3 or TRBV12-4 to TRBJ2-7; TRBD1 is a possible D gene (6 bases). Trimming left V 3 bases short and J 5 bases short, with 8 bases between. The CDR3 is 12 residues long. The chain's CDR3 is CASSFRGNEQYF. In DNA, the CDR3 is TGTGCCAGCAGTTTTAGGGGGAACGAGCAGTACTTC.

V usage is TRBV12-5 and J usage is TRBJ2-1, with TRBD1 matching over 7 bases. Trimming cost V 0 bases and J 2 bases; bases outside gene matches: 1. The CDR3 sequence is 15 residues long. Germline V CDR1 and CDR2: LGHNT, FRNRAP. For the CDR3, the DNA is TGTGCTAGTGGTTTGGTAACAGGGGCCTACAATGAGCAGTTCTTC. Translating gives CASGLVTGAYNEQFF.

The V call is TRBV4-1, the J call TRBJ1-3, with a possible D match to TRBD1 (5 bases). V shed 4 bases and J shed 0 bases, with 13 bases lying between them. There are 16 residues in the CDR3. The V gene's germline CDR1 is MGHRA and CDR2 YSYEKL. The CDR3 sequence: CASSLTAGGSGNTIYF. The CDR3 bases are TGCGCCAGCAGCCTCACGGCGGGGGGCTCTGGAAACACCATATATTTT.

Here the CDR3 DNA reads TGTGCCAGCAGCGAGCGGGTGGTTGAGGGTTACAATGAGCAGTTCTTC. Its translation is CASSERVVEGYNEQFF. The genes are TRBV9 and TRBJ2-1, with D tentatively TRBD2 (6 bases). The germline CDR1 and CDR2 sequences are SGDLS and YYNGEE. This CDR3 has 16 amino acids. V gave up 3 bases and J gave up 4 bases, with 17 bases separating them.